This section outlines one T cell receptor beta chain sequence together with its context. Its antigen remains unidentified. This sample is drawn from a study of post-analysis software for immune sequencing data. The study, taken as a whole, reports: A few TRBV segments occurring more often in patients than controls included TRBV5-6, TRBV5-1 and TRBV20-1. Compared with controls, patients showed significantly lower normalized Chao1 diversity. Those samples that were prepared in the same batch co-clustered strongly by F measure.

The CDR3 is made up of 16 amino acids. Losses at the gene ends were 6 bases for V and 2 bases for J; bases not matched to a gene: 4. Looked up from germline, CDR1 is MNHEY and CDR2 is SVGEGT. Sequencing libraries made from TCR beta cDNA carried unique molecular identifiers. Between about 0.9 and 11 million T cells gave rise to 500,000 to 650,000 cDNA molecules. TCRdb called the PCR reads again in MiXCR, with one record for every CDR3 protein. Altogether about 620,000 distinct CDR3 sequences are present, 44% being singletons, with the ten largest covering roughly 1.8%. V gene TRBV6-2 or TRBV6-3 combines with J gene TRBJ2-1, with 13 bases that match TRBD2. This receptor was identified in a girl under 18 with multiple sclerosis. Sequences were obtained from blood. For the CDR3, the DNA is TGTGCCAGCAGACGAACTAGCGGGAGGGCCTACAATGAGCAGTTCTTC. Protein product: CASRRTSGRAYNEQFF.